The 5 T cell receptor beta chains reported below all come from one sample, sequenced in a study of T cell repertoires in cytomegalovirus infection. TCRdb itself ran the reads through MiXCR, one entry per CDR3 protein. The table lists some 390,000 distinct CDR3 sequences, 15% to 20% of them singletons. Sequenced sample: PBMCs. The source is a human donor in good health (CMV status not recorded). Some clones in this sample may be carry-over from other donors' samples.

This clonotype was detected a few times. The chain uses TRBV29-1 and TRBJ2-1, with 10 bases lining up with TRBD1. The CDR3 is made up of 15 amino acids. The junction had 8 bases not matched to a gene; V was cut back by 6 bases and J by 3 bases. Germline CDR1 SQVTM, CDR2 ANQGSEA. The CDR3 protein is CSVDDRGLSYNEQFF. CDR3 coding DNA: TGCAGCGTAGACGACAGGGGGCTAAGCTACAATGAGCAGTTCTTC.

The CDR3 nucleotides read TGTGCCAGTAGTATAGGAGCGTCAGATACGCAGTATTTT. Translating it yields CASSIGASDTQYF. J is TRBJ2-3 and V is TRBV19; no reliable D call. Per germline, CDR1 LNHDA and CDR2 SQIVND (reference sequence). V dropped 1 base and J dropped 4 bases, with 6 bases sitting between them. There are 13 residues in the CDR3.

In the case of this clonotype: A much larger clonotype is one base distant, so this may be a read error. The chain links TRBV2 to TRBJ2-1, with D tentatively TRBD1 (5 bases). Germline V gene lookup returns CDR1 SNHLY and CDR2 FYNNEI. The length of the CDR3 is 12 residues. V lost 10 bases and J lost 0, with 7 bases in between. CDR3 in DNA: TGTGCCATTACAGGCTCCTACAATGAGCAGTTCTTC. Translation gives CAITGSYNEQFF.

This clonotype was counted many times. The V call is TRBV12-3 or TRBV12-4, the J call TRBJ2-3; 12 bases fit TRBD2. The V segment lost 6 bases and the J segment 4 bases; nucleotides outside the gene matches: 5. The CDR3 is 15 amino acids. CDR3 DNA: TGTGCCAGCAGGTGGACTAGCGGGGCTTCAGATACGCAGTATTTT. It encodes CASRWTSGASDTQYF.

At least ten counts were recorded for this clonotype. This chain links TRBV20-1 with TRBJ1-1, with D unclear. The CDR3 is made up of 13 amino acids. Deletions cut 5 bases from V and 4 bases from J, with 14 bases between. Germline assignment: CDR1 DFQATT and CDR2 SNEGSKA (reference sequence). The DNA of the CDR3 is TGCAGTGCTCTCGGGGATTTGAGCACTGAAGCTTTCTTT. The encoded protein is CSALGDLSTEAFF.